The 26 T cell receptor beta chains below were found in one sample sequenced in a study of T cell changes during pregnancy in multiple sclerosis. This table comes from immunoSEQ multiplex PCR, and its TCRdb copy is limited to in-frame clones, with some not included. Among tens of thousands of clones listed, roughly nine tenths were seen once. The specimen was peripheral blood, collected before pregnancy. Receptors were obtained from a female donor with multiple sclerosis, enrolled in a pregnancy study.

The chain is built from TRBV10-3 and TRBJ1-1, with 9 bases fitting TRBD1. The CDR3 has 11 amino acids. In germline, CDR1 is ENHRY, CDR2 SYGVKD. Losses at the gene ends were 6 bases for V and 11 bases for J; bases not matched to a gene: 4. The CDR3 reads CAISGDRAAFF. CDR3 sequence (DNA): TGTGCCATCAGCGGGGACAGGGCTGCTTTCTTT.

V and J are TRBV7-2 and TRBJ2-3; 7 bases map to TRBD2. There are 16 residues in the CDR3. Germline V gives CDR1 SGHTA, CDR2 FQGNSA. J was trimmed by 1 base and V by 5 bases; bases with no gene match: 9. The CDR3 DNA follows: TGTGCCAGCAGCCTAAGCGGGGTACGGGGCACAGATACGCAGTATTTT. Protein: CASSLSGVRGTDTQYF.

J is TRBJ1-3 and V is TRBV27, with D perhaps matching TRBD1 (6 bases). CDR1 MNHEY and CDR2 SMNVEV come from the germline V gene (reference sequence). The CDR3 totals 16 residues. Trimming shortened V by 6 bases and J by 0 bases, and 15 bases separated the two germline ends. The CDR3 sequence is CASRPQGTPSGNTIYF. In DNA, the CDR3 is TGTGCCAGCAGACCTCAGGGGACACCCTCTGGAAACACCATATATTTT.

The chain combines TRBV6-5 with TRBJ2-3, with a tentative D call TRBD2 (5 bases). CDR3 length equals 15 residues. Trimming pared 2 bases from V and 0 bases from J, leaving 9 bases between. Germline CDR1 MNHEY, CDR2 SVGAGI. This CDR3 is CASSYQDWSTDTQYF. CDR3 DNA: TGTGCCAGCAGTTACCAGGACTGGAGCACAGATACGCAGTATTTT.

The chain carries TRBV7-3 and TRBJ1-6, with 10 bases matching TRBD1. Germline V gene data show CDR1 as SGHTA and CDR2 as FQGTGA. This CDR3 spans 13 amino acids. The V segment lost 5 bases and the J segment 10 bases; nucleotides outside the gene matches: 2. CDR3 residues: CASSRDRGSPLHF. The CDR3 DNA sequence: TGTGCCAGCAGCCGGGACAGGGGCTCACCCCTCCACTTT.

The chain has TRBV4-3 and TRBJ2-7; D may be TRBD2 (5 bases). Trimming cost V 0 bases and J 3 bases, with 9 bases left between them. The CDR3 contains 14 residues. Germline V CDR1 and CDR2: LGHNA, YSLEER. The CDR3 reads CASSQEEGDYEQYF. The CDR3 region has the DNA TGCGCCAGCAGCCAAGAAGAGGGCGACTACGAGCAGTACTTC.

The genes are TRBV7-2 and TRBJ1-2; 7 nucleotides align to TRBD1. The ends lost 0 bases at V and 1 base at J; junction bases unmatched: 5. CDR3 length: 16 residues. Germline V CDR1 and CDR2: SGHTA, FQGNSA. In nucleotides, the CDR3 is TGTGCCAGCAGCTTAGCGTTGCAGGGGGATAACTATGGCTACACCTTC. Encoded protein: CASSLALQGDNYGYTF.

The V call is TRBV7-2, the J call TRBJ2-2; 8 bases line up with TRBD1. The CDR3 contains 17 residues. The germline V gene has CDR1 SGHTA and CDR2 FQGNSA. The V gene end was trimmed by 5 bases and the J gene end by 1 base; junction bases not matched to a gene: 9. The CDR3 protein is CASSPRTGRLNTGELFF. CDR3 nucleotide sequence: TGTGCCAGCAGCCCCCGGACAGGGAGGCTGAACACCGGGGAGCTGTTTTTT.

CDR3 loop: CASSPRVRSYNSPLHF. CDR3 DNA: TGTGCCAGCAGCCCCAGGGTCCGATCCTATAATTCACCCCTCCACTTT. The V gene is TRBV7-3, the J gene TRBJ1-6; the D gene is possibly TRBD1 (5 bases). V shed 5 bases and J shed 1 base, with 12 bases lying between them. Germline V gene data show CDR1 as SGHTA and CDR2 as FQGTGA. This CDR3 comprises 16 residues.

CDR3 residues: CASSQATESNQPQHF. CDR3 nucleotide sequence: TGTGCCAGCAGCCAAGCAACGGAGAGCAATCAGCCCCAGCATTTT. The chain couples TRBV4-2 to TRBJ1-5; D not resolved. Germline V CDR1 and CDR2: LGHNA, YNFKEQ. The CDR3 contains 15 residues. V dropped 1 base and J dropped 1 base, with 8 bases sitting between them.

This chain links TRBV19 with TRBJ2-4; the match to TRBD1 covers 9 bases. In germline, CDR1 is LNHDA, CDR2 SQIVND (reference sequence). This CDR3 has 16 amino acids. V lost 5 bases and J lost 0; bases outside the gene matches: 5. The CDR3 nucleotides read TGTGCCAGTAGTTCAAACAGGGGGCCAGCCAAAAACATTCAGTACTTC. It yields the protein CASSSNRGPAKNIQYF.

The genes are TRBV12-5 and TRBJ2-7; TRBD2 matches at 7 bases. This CDR3 is 12 amino acids long. CDR1 is LGHNT and CDR2 is FRNRAP in the germline V gene. Losses at the gene ends were 6 bases for V and 5 bases for J; bases not matched to a gene: 4. CDR3 in DNA: TGTGCTAGTGGGGCGGGGGTCCACGAGCAGTACTTC. Protein sequence: CASGAGVHEQYF.

The genes are TRBV7-9 and TRBJ1-2; D not certain. Germline V gene data show CDR1 as SEHNR and CDR2 as FQNEAQ (reference sequence). CDR3 length: 16 amino acids. Between the trimmed V and J ends, which lost 3 bases and 4 bases, there was a span of 18 bases. The CDR3 sequence: CASSFILRAEGYGYTF. The CDR3 DNA sequence: TGTGCCAGCAGCTTTATTTTAAGGGCCGAGGGCTATGGCTACACCTTC.

This sequence joins TRBV9 and TRBJ2-1; D perhaps matches TRBD2 (6 bases). The CDR3 totals 16 residues. CDR1 and CDR2 from the germline V gene are SGDLS and YYNGEE. V shed 7 bases and J shed 0 bases, with 17 bases lying between them. Here the CDR3 reads CASGVGGATSYNEQFF. The CDR3 DNA is TGTGCCAGCGGGGTGGGGGGAGCTACCTCCTACAATGAGCAGTTCTTC. The variable domain in full, with the rest retrieved from reference TRBV9 and TRBJ2-1, is DSGVTQTPKHLITATGQRVTLRCSPRSGDLSVYWYQQSLDQGLQFLIQYYNGEERAKGNILERFSAQQFPDLHSELNLSSLELGDSALYFCASGVGGATSYNEQFFGPGTRLTVL.

The genes are TRBV7-2 and TRBJ2-2; maybe TRBD2 (5 bases). This CDR3 spans 14 amino acids. V was trimmed by 3 bases and J by 4 bases, leaving 9 bases between them. Germline V CDR1 and CDR2: SGHTA, FQGNSA. CDR3 in DNA: TGTGCCAGCAGCTTTTATGCGGGCACCGGGGAGCTGTTTTTT. It yields the protein CASSFYAGTGELFF.

The J gene is TRBJ2-7, the V gene TRBV9, with 9 bases that match TRBD1. There are 14 residues in the CDR3. V gave up 0 bases and J gave up 3 bases; unmatched junction bases: 1. From germline, CDR1 is SGDLS and CDR2 YYNGEE. This CDR3 reads CASSVVGQGYEQYF. The DNA for the CDR3 is TGTGCCAGCAGCGTAGTGGGACAGGGCTACGAGCAGTACTTC.

The chain combines TRBV7-2 with TRBJ2-1; D gene ambiguous. This CDR3 has 13 amino acids. Germline CDR1 is SGHTA and CDR2 is FQGNSA. V lost 2 bases to trimming and J lost 4 bases, with 6 bases between them. The CDR3 is CASSLTEYNEQFF. For the CDR3, the DNA is TGTGCCAGCAGCTTAACCGAGTACAATGAGCAGTTCTTC.

This clone has just one count. This rearrangement joins TRBV29-1 to TRBJ1-1; 8 positions agree with TRBD1. Germline values: CDR1 SQVTM, CDR2 ANQGSEA. V trimming: 3 bases; J trimming: 4 bases; junction bases outside the gene matches: 4. The CDR3 consists of 13 residues. CDR3 bases: TGCAGCGTTGAGGTCAGGGGGCTCACTGAAGCTTTCTTT. It codes for CSVEVRGLTEAFF.

V usage is TRBV7-2 and J usage is TRBJ2-7, with D perhaps TRBD2 (5 bases). The length of the CDR3 is 16 residues. Germline lookup yields CDR1 SGHTA and CDR2 FQGNSA. The V end lost 2 bases, the J end lost 9 bases, and 23 bases lay between the germline ends. The CDR3 bases are TGTGCCAGCAGCTTAACCCGCGCCGGGGATCTACGAACGCAGTACTTC. Translated: CASSLTRAGDLRTQYF.

The V gene is TRBV4-2, the J gene TRBJ1-2; 10 nucleotides match TRBD1. Trimming at V came to 4 bases and at J to 4 bases, leaving 6 bases not matched to a gene. In germline, CDR1 is LGHNA, CDR2 YNFKEQ. The CDR3 loop spans 15 amino acids. CDR3 nucleotide sequence: TGTGCCAGCAGCCTAGGGACAGGGGAAGGCTATGGCTACACCTTC. Residues: CASSLGTGEGYGYTF.

The chain couples TRBV15 to TRBJ2-3; 10 bases are shared with TRBD1. Germline V gene data show CDR1 as LNHNV and CDR2 as YYDKDF (reference sequence). J gave up 5 bases and V 7 bases, and 6 bases lay outside the gene matches. There are 14 residues in the CDR3. CDR3 bases: TGTGCCACCAACCGACAGGGGGCAAGAGATACGCAGTATTTT. Translation gives CATNRQGARDTQYF.

V is TRBV10-3 and J is TRBJ1-3, with D perhaps TRBD1 (6 bases). The V end was cut by 0 bases, the J end by 5 bases, with 14 bases between. The germline CDR1 and CDR2 sequences are ENHRY and SYGVKD. This CDR3 has 16 amino acids. The CDR3 DNA reads as TGTGCCATCAGTGAGTCGAGGGGGAATTTAAGAAACACCATATATTTT. This codes for CAISESRGNLRNTIYF.

The CDR3, as DNA: TGTGCCAGCAGCTTAGGGCAGGGGGCGCTTAGAGATACGCAGTATTTT. This gives the protein CASSLGQGALRDTQYF. The chain has TRBV7-9 and TRBJ2-3; 8 bases agree with TRBD1. CDR1 and CDR2 (germline): SEHNR, FQNEAQ (reference sequence). J was trimmed by 5 bases and V by 1 base; bases with no gene match: 8. This CDR3 has 16 residues.

CDR3 loop: CASSQELNTEAFF. CDR3 DNA sequence: TGTGCCAGCTCACAAGAGTTGAACACTGAAGCTTTCTTT. The V call is TRBV18, the J call TRBJ1-1, with no clear D. Germline CDR1 reads KGHSH; CDR2 reads LQKENI. The CDR3 has 13 residues. V was clipped by 4 bases and J by 0 bases, with 6 bases between them. Full variable domain (remainder filled in from reference TRBV18 and TRBJ1-1): NAGVMQNPRHLVRRRGQEARLRCSPMKGHSHVYWYRQLPEEGLKFMVYLQKENIIDESGMPKERFSAEFPKEGPSILRIQQVVRGDSAAYFCASSQELNTEAFFGQGTRLTVV.

The V gene is TRBV5-5, the J gene TRBJ1-2, with 9 bases lining up with TRBD1. The length of the CDR3 is 13 residues. J gave up 8 bases and V 4 bases, and 6 bases lay outside the gene matches. Germline lookup yields CDR1 SGHKS and CDR2 YYEKEE (reference sequence). The CDR3 region has the DNA TGTGCCAGCAGCCCCGGGACAGGGTTCGGCTACACCTTC. It yields the protein CASSPGTGFGYTF. The variable domain in full, completed from reference TRBV5-5 and TRBJ1-2, reads DAGVTQSPTHLIKTRGQQVTLRCSPISGHKSVSWYQQVLGQGPQFIFQYYEKEERGRGNFPDRFSARQFPNYSSELNVNALLLGDSALYLCASSPGTGFGYTFGSGTRLTVV.

The rearrangement joins TRBV4-2 to TRBJ2-1; 8 positions agree with TRBD2. Per germline, CDR1 LGHNA and CDR2 YNFKEQ. J was trimmed by 0 bases and V by 0 bases; bases with no gene match: 4. CDR3 length equals 17 residues. CDR3 loop: CASSQDPSGGSYNEQFF. CDR3 nucleotides: TGTGCCAGCAGCCAAGATCCCAGCGGGGGCTCCTACAATGAGCAGTTCTTC.